These 30 T cell receptor beta chains were all obtained from the same sample, sequenced in a study of type 1 regulatory T cells. No antigens are known for them. TCRdb fed the reads into MiXCR, producing one record per CDR3 protein. The data show tens of thousands of distinct CDR3 sequences, about 50% seen once. The sequencing input was cultured non-Tr1 T cells, either the whole culture or a sorted T cell fraction (not recorded which). The receptors shown here come from a human donor in good health.

In its sample, this clonotype was seen many times. The rearrangement joins TRBV29-1 to TRBJ1-2, with unresolved D. Trimming took off 7 bases at V and 8 bases at J, with 20 bases between the two ends. The CDR3 has 13 residues. Germline CDR1 and CDR2: SQVTM and ANQGSEA. CDR3 DNA sequence: TGCAGCGCGCGCAATTGGGTAACCGGCGGCTACACCTTC. Translation gives CSARNWVTGGYTF.

The J gene is TRBJ1-4, the V gene TRBV10-3; D is possibly TRBD1 (5 bases). The CDR3 runs to 14 residues. The V end lost 2 bases, the J end lost 5 bases, and 9 bases lay between the germline ends. CDR1 and CDR2 (germline): ENHRY, SYGVKD. CDR3 in amino acids: CAISERSGNEKLFF. The CDR3 coding sequence is TGTGCCATCAGTGAGCGGTCAGGGAATGAAAAACTGTTTTTT.

This clonotype was counted only a few times. The chain uses TRBV28 and TRBJ2-1, with a possible D match to TRBD2 (6 bases). The CDR3 runs to 15 residues. Per germline, CDR1 MDHEN and CDR2 SYDVKM. V was cut by 2 bases and J by 2 bases, with 10 bases left in between. The CDR3 region has the DNA TGTGCCAGCAGTTTAATAGCGGTGACCTACAATGAGCAGTTCTTC. It specifies CASSLIAVTYNEQFF. The whole variable domain, remainder taken from reference TRBV28 and TRBJ2-1, is DVKVTQSSRYLVKRTGEKVFLECVQDMDHENMFWYRQDPGLGLRLIYFSYDVKMKEKGDIPEGYSVSREKKERFSLILESASTNQTSMYLCASSLIAVTYNEQFFGPGTRLTVL.

This clonotype was detected a few times. This chain links TRBV18 with TRBJ1-1; 7 nucleotides match TRBD1. The CDR3 covers 14 residues. Per germline, CDR1 KGHSH and CDR2 LQKENI. Trimming at V came to 2 bases and at J to 3 bases, leaving 3 bases not matched to a gene. The CDR3 DNA follows: TGTGCCAGCTCACCAGTCAGGGGGTACACTGAAGCTTTCTTT. This codes for CASSPVRGYTEAFF.

There are a few counts of this clonotype. V and J are TRBV18 and TRBJ1-1; TRBD1 aligns across 9 bases. After removal of 1 base from V and 7 bases from J, the junction contained 10 bases not matched to a gene. Per the germline V gene, CDR1 is KGHSH and CDR2 is LQKENI. The CDR3 is made up of 16 amino acids. The CDR3 is CASSPLPLGQGVEAFF. The CDR3 DNA reads TGTGCCAGCTCACCACTCCCACTGGGACAGGGTGTTGAAGCTTTCTTT. Based on the CDR3 plus reference TRBV18 and TRBJ1-1, the full variable domain is NAGVMQNPRHLVRRRGQEARLRCSPMKGHSHVYWYRQLPEEGLKFMVYLQKENIIDESGMPKERFSAEFPKEGPSILRIQQVVRGDSAAYFCASSPLPLGQGVEAFFGQGTRLTVV.

The CDR3 DNA is TGTGCCAGCAGCTTGGGGACAGGGAACAATCAGCCCCAGCATTTT. Its translation is CASSLGTGNNQPQHF. The rearrangement links TRBV5-4 to TRBJ1-5; 8 nucleotides align to TRBD1. V gave up 0 bases and J gave up 3 bases; unmatched junction bases: 2. Per the germline V gene, CDR1 is SGHNT and CDR2 is YYREEE (reference sequence). The CDR3 spans 15 residues. Variable domain in full (rest from reference TRBV5-4 and TRBJ1-5): ETGVTQSPTHLIKTRGQQVTLRCSSQSGHNTVSWYQQALGQGPQFIFQYYREEENGRGNFPPRFSGLQFPNYSSELNVNALELDDSALYLCASSLGTGNNQPQHFGDGTRLSIL.

This clonotype was seen a handful of times. The V gene is TRBV6-1, the J gene TRBJ2-3; the match to TRBD2 covers 7 bases. After removal of 3 bases from V and 8 bases from J, the junction contained 14 bases not matched to a gene. CDR3 length equals 16 residues. Germline loops: CDR1 MNHNS, CDR2 SASEGT. As DNA, the CDR3 is TGTGCCAGCAGTGAGAGTCAGCGGGGTCGGGATGCTACGCAGTATTTT. Residues: CASSESQRGRDATQYF.

In its sample, this clonotype was seen a few times. The CDR3 sequence: CASSVRVGFDEQFF. The CDR3 nucleotides read TGTGCCAGCAGCGTACGGGTAGGGTTTGATGAGCAGTTCTTC. This sequence joins TRBV9 and TRBJ2-1; D uncertain. The CDR3 covers 14 residues. Germline assignment: CDR1 SGDLS and CDR2 YYNGEE. V dropped 1 base and J dropped 8 bases, with 13 bases sitting between them.

The chain is built from TRBV15 and TRBJ2-5, with D uncertain. CDR1 is LNHNV, CDR2 YYDKDF, per germline (reference sequence). The CDR3 contains 11 residues. Trimming took 2 bases from V and 2 from J, leaving 0 bases between them. CDR3 coding DNA: TGTGCCACCAGCAGACAAGAGACCCAGTACTTC. Protein sequence: CATSRQETQYF.

The chain has TRBV6-1 and TRBJ2-5; TRBD2 might be the D (6 bases). CDR1 MNHNS and CDR2 SASEGT come from the germline V gene. This CDR3 is 13 amino acids long. Trimming removed 8 bases at V and 4 bases at J, with 14 bases between. CDR3 in amino acids: CASQGLYLETQYF. In DNA, the CDR3 is TGTGCCAGCCAGGGACTTTATCTAGAGACCCAGTACTTC.

This clonotype showed up just a few times. J is TRBJ2-3 and V is TRBV7-9, with 7 bases identical to TRBD2. CDR1 is SEHNR, CDR2 FQNEAQ, per germline (reference sequence). V lost 5 bases, J lost 1 base, and 9 bases stayed unmatched. The CDR3 consists of 16 residues. This CDR3 is CASSPARGVRTDTQYF. The DNA for the CDR3 is TGTGCCAGCAGCCCAGCACGGGGGGTTCGCACAGATACGCAGTATTTT.

The V gene is TRBV10-3, the J gene TRBJ2-7; TRBD1 aligns across 9 bases. Germline assignment: CDR1 ENHRY and CDR2 SYGVKD. The V and J ends lost 6 bases and 3 bases, in that order; junction bases with no gene match: 6. This CDR3 has 14 amino acids. The CDR3 loop reads CAIRGTGRGYEQYF. The DNA of the CDR3 is TGTGCCATCAGAGGGACAGGGAGGGGCTACGAGCAGTACTTC.

V is TRBV20-1 and J is TRBJ1-5; D unresolved. CDR1 is DFQATT and CDR2 is SNEGSKA in the germline V gene (reference sequence). The CDR3 has 15 amino acids. The V and J ends lost 0 bases and 0 bases respectively, with 9 bases between them. The CDR3 DNA follows: TGCAGTGCTAGAGATTTTACAAATAGCAATCAGCCCCAGCATTTT. Residues: CSARDFTNSNQPQHF.

A few counts support this clonotype. The V gene is TRBV5-4, the J gene TRBJ2-5; TRBD1 matches at 7 bases. The CDR3 totals 13 residues. Looked up from germline, CDR1 is SGHNT and CDR2 is YYREEE (reference sequence). With V trimmed by 7 bases and J by 2 bases, 5 bases remained unmatched. In nucleotides, the CDR3 is TGTGCCAGCCGACAGGGTCAACAAGAGACCCAGTACTTC. This translates into CASRQGQQETQYF.

V usage is TRBV11-2 and J usage is TRBJ2-3; D possibly corresponds to TRBD1 (6 bases). The germline V gene has CDR1 SGHAT and CDR2 FQNNGV. This CDR3 spans 16 amino acids. V was cut by 2 bases and J by 3 bases, with 15 bases left in between. The CDR3 loop is CASSLRGNLQTDTQYF. The CDR3 DNA is TGTGCCAGCAGCTTAAGGGGGAACCTACAAACAGATACGCAGTATTTT.

This clonotype has just a few counts. The chain uses TRBV18 and TRBJ1-1; D is unresolved. Trimming removed 5 bases at V and 1 base at J, with 8 bases between. CDR1 and CDR2 from the germline V gene are KGHSH and LQKENI. This CDR3 region has 13 residues. The CDR3 reads CASSGTPNTEAFF. CDR3 bases: TGTGCCAGCTCAGGAACACCGAACACTGAAGCTTTCTTT.

This clonotype was seen just once. The J gene is TRBJ1-2, the V gene TRBV4-2, with TRBD1 matching 8 bases. The J segment lost 6 bases and the V segment lost 2 bases, leaving 8 bases of the junction unmatched. CDR3 size: 15 residues. Germline CDR1 and CDR2: LGHNA and YNFKEQ. For the CDR3, the DNA is TGTGCCAGCAGCCAACAGGACAGGGCGAGCGATGGCTACACCTTC. It codes for CASSQQDRASDGYTF.

The genes are TRBV20-1 and TRBJ1-3; D gene ambiguous. Germline values: CDR1 DFQATT, CDR2 SNEGSKA (reference sequence). V lost 3 bases, J lost 0 bases, and 3 bases lay in between. The CDR3 has 12 amino acids. The chain's CDR3 is CSARSSGNTIYF. Here the CDR3 DNA reads TGCAGTGCTAGGAGCTCTGGAAACACCATATATTTT.

The V gene is TRBV11-3, the J gene TRBJ1-6; no reliable D call. V shed 5 bases and J shed 2 bases, with 1 base lying between them. This CDR3 contains 12 residues. Germline values: CDR1 SGHNT, CDR2 YENEEA. The CDR3 region has the DNA TGTGCCAGCAGCGCCTATAATTCACCCCTCCACTTT. It codes for CASSAYNSPLHF.

The chain uses TRBV12-3 or TRBV12-4 and TRBJ2-5; TRBD1 agrees at 8 bases. Unmatched junction bases numbered 1, after V lost 3 bases and J lost 4 bases. This CDR3 has 13 amino acids. CDR3 loop: CASSLGTGETQYF. CDR3 bases: TGTGCCAGCAGTTTGGGGACAGGAGAGACCCAGTACTTC.

This chain connects TRBV12-3 or TRBV12-4 to TRBJ2-2; 10 positions match TRBD2. V gave up 5 bases and J gave up 1 base; unmatched junction bases: 1. The CDR3 totals 15 residues. The CDR3 DNA is TGTGCCAGCAGTACTAGCGGGGTGAACACCGGGGAGCTGTTTTTT. Translated, it gives CASSTSGVNTGELFF.

The chain carries TRBV6-2 or TRBV6-3 and TRBJ2-5; 10 bases agree with TRBD2. Germline V CDR1 and CDR2: MNHEY, SVGEGT. The V gene end was trimmed by 4 bases and the J gene end by 5 bases; junction bases not matched to a gene: 4. The CDR3 runs to 14 residues. The CDR3, as DNA: TGTGCCAGCAGTTTAAGGGGACTAGCGGAGACCCAGTACTTC. Translated, it gives CASSLRGLAETQYF.

This chain links TRBV12-3 or TRBV12-4 with TRBJ2-2; D remains unclear. Deletions cut 4 bases from V and 13 bases from J, with 16 bases between. The CDR3 has 13 amino acids. The CDR3 nucleotides read TGTGCCAGCAGTTCACAGCCTTCGGGCCGGCTGTTTTTT. Encoded protein: CASSSQPSGRLFF.

V usage is TRBV5-1 and J usage is TRBJ1-2, with 7 bases identical to TRBD1. This CDR3 contains 15 residues. Trimming removed 4 bases from V and 6 bases from J; junction bases left unmatched: 12. Germline loops: CDR1 SGHRS, CDR2 YFSETQ. CDR3 nucleotides: TGCGCCAGCAGCGCCCACCCGACAGGGACGGATGGCTACACCTTC. It codes for CASSAHPTGTDGYTF.

The V gene is TRBV5-1, the J gene TRBJ2-2; tentative D call: TRBD1 (6 bases). V was cut by 3 bases and J by 9 bases, with 15 bases left in between. The length of the CDR3 is 14 residues. Germline values: CDR1 SGHRS, CDR2 YFSETQ. The CDR3 bases are TGCGCCAGCAGCTCCGGGACATTCGGCCGGGAGCTGTTTTTT. This sequence encodes CASSSGTFGRELFF.

This chain uses TRBV20-1 with TRBJ1-1; TRBD1 is a possible D gene (5 bases). CDR3 length: 17 residues. Germline CDR1 and CDR2: DFQATT and SNEGSKA (reference sequence). The V and J ends lost 6 bases and 6 bases respectively, with 29 bases between them. The CDR3 bases are TGCAGTGCCTCCCGTCTCGGGCGGGACCCATCGAGGGCTGAAGCTTTCTTT. Translation: CSASRLGRDPSRAEAFF.

CDR3 DNA: TGCAGCGTTGGTGGTGACGATTCAGCAGCCCAGCATTTT. It encodes CSVGGDDSAAQHF. The rearrangement joins TRBV29-1 to TRBJ1-5; D gene unclear. The CDR3 covers 13 residues. Germline V gives CDR1 SQVTM, CDR2 ANQGSEA. The V end was cut by 4 bases, the J end by 11 bases, with 18 bases between.

The chain carries TRBV7-2 and TRBJ2-2; TRBD2 agrees at 9 bases. V lost 2 bases, J lost 4 bases, and 5 bases stayed unmatched. CDR1 is SGHTA and CDR2 is FQGNSA in the germline V gene. The CDR3 spans 16 residues. The CDR3 DNA is TGTGCCAGCAGCTTACTGGCGGGGGGGTTCACCGGGGAGCTGTTTTTT. It is translated as CASSLLAGGFTGELFF.

This clonotype was seen more than once but under ten times. V and J are TRBV7-2 and TRBJ1-4; possible D gene TRBD1, 5 bases. This CDR3 has 14 residues. Trimming cost V 5 bases and J 0 bases, with 7 bases left between them. Germline V CDR1 and CDR2: SGHTA, FQGNSA. The CDR3 loop is CASSRDPTNEKLFF. The CDR3 DNA reads TGTGCCAGCAGCCGGGACCCAACTAATGAAAAACTGTTTTTT.

This chain connects TRBV7-2 to TRBJ1-2; D unclear. V was cut by 4 bases and J by 4 bases, with 13 bases left in between. CDR3 length: 14 residues. CDR1 is SGHTA, CDR2 FQGNSA, per germline. DNA for the CDR3: TGTGCCAGCAGCTCCTGGGTCCTTTCCTATGGCTACACCTTC. This codes for CASSSWVLSYGYTF.